The 13 T cell receptor beta chains presented below share a single source sample, sequenced in a study of T cell responses to AZD1222 COVID-19 vaccine. TCRdb keeps only in-frame clones here, not all; method: immunoSEQ multiplex PCR. This table holds about 150,000 clones, about 88% found once. The sequences come from peripheral blood, collected after recovery from COVID-19. Receptors were obtained from an adult who had recovered from COVID-19.

The chain carries TRBV4-1 and TRBJ2-6, with TRBD2 as a possible D gene (6 bases). With 4 bases removed from V and 0 bases from J, the gap between germline ends came to 13 bases. The CDR3 totals 17 residues. CDR1 and CDR2 from the germline V gene are MGHRA and YSYEKL. CDR3 bases: TGCGCCAGCAGCCGTGGGACTGAGTACTCTGGGGCCAACGTCCTGACTTTC. Encoded protein: CASSRGTEYSGANVLTF.

This chain uses TRBV2 with TRBJ2-5, with D maybe TRBD1 (5 bases). There are 14 residues in the CDR3. The V gene lost 2 bases and the J gene lost 4 bases, with 11 bases spanning the gap. Per the germline V gene, CDR1 is SNHLY and CDR2 is FYNNEI. The CDR3 DNA follows: TGTGCCAGCAGTGAACAGGGAATAGGAGAGACCCAGTACTTC. Translating it yields CASSEQGIGETQYF.

The V call is TRBV3-1 (or the pseudogene TRBV3-2), the J call TRBJ2-3; possibly TRBD2 for D (6 bases). The V gene's germline CDR1 is LGHDT and CDR2 YNNKEL (reference sequence). This CDR3 has 15 residues. The germline V and J ends were trimmed by 2 bases and 3 bases, with 12 bases remaining between them. CDR3 nucleotide sequence: TGTGCCAGCAGCCAACCGGGAGTCAAGACAGATACGCAGTATTTT. It translates to CASSQPGVKTDTQYF.

The chain has TRBV7-3 and TRBJ2-5; a weak D match, TRBD1 (5 bases). The germline CDR1 and CDR2 sequences are SGHTA and FQGTGA. V was shortened by 0 bases and J by 2 bases, with 16 bases between the two germline ends. The CDR3 extends over 17 amino acids. The CDR3 region is CASSLTPGLGQQETQYF. As DNA, the CDR3 is TGTGCCAGCAGCTTAACCCCCGGTTTGGGGCAACAAGAGACCCAGTACTTC.

This chain uses TRBV7-7 with TRBJ2-3; TRBD2 aligns across 9 bases. From germline, CDR1 is SSHAT and CDR2 FNYEAQ (reference sequence). With 5 bases clipped from V and 2 bases from J, the junction kept 8 bases outside the gene matches. The CDR3 is 16 amino acids. CDR3 amino acids: CASSPSGGSVTDTQYF. In nucleotides, the CDR3 is TGTGCCAGCAGCCCGAGCGGGGGGTCCGTCACAGATACGCAGTATTTT.

V is TRBV7-2 and J is TRBJ1-1, with unresolved D. This CDR3 region has 13 residues. Germline V gene data show CDR1 as SGHTA and CDR2 as FQGNSA. Trimming removed 5 bases at V and 1 base at J, with 8 bases between. The CDR3 protein is CASSVQRNTEAFF. The CDR3 nucleotides are TGTGCCAGCAGCGTGCAGAGGAACACTGAAGCTTTCTTT.

This clone was detected once. CDR3 loop: CASSLRGRAGELFF. The CDR3 DNA follows: TGTGCCAGCAGCTTGAGGGGAAGGGCCGGGGAGCTGTTTTTT. The chain uses TRBV5-4 and TRBJ2-2; the D gene is possibly TRBD1 (5 bases). The CDR3 covers 14 residues. V was shortened by 1 base and J by 6 bases, with 10 bases between the two germline ends. Germline V gene sequence: CDR1 SGHNT, CDR2 YYREEE (reference sequence).

The rearrangement links TRBV28 to TRBJ2-1; D is possibly TRBD2 (6 bases). The germline CDR1 and CDR2 sequences are MDHEN and SYDVKM. This CDR3 is 15 amino acids long. V gave up 5 bases and J gave up 1 base, with 12 bases separating them. CDR3 bases: TGTGCCAGCAGTCCCCCGGGACTGTCCTACAATGAGCAGTTCTTC. This sequence encodes CASSPPGLSYNEQFF.

The chain carries TRBV10-2 and TRBJ1-3, with TRBD1 matching 7 bases. CDR3 length: 14 residues. Germline CDR1 reads WSHSY; CDR2 reads SAAADI. V was pared by 7 bases and J by 0 bases, with 3 bases of the junction left unmatched. The CDR3, as DNA: TGCGCCAGCATACAGGGGAACTCTGGAAACACCATATATTTT. It is translated as CASIQGNSGNTIYF.

The chain combines TRBV11-1 with TRBJ2-1; 12 nucleotides match TRBD2. The CDR3 is 14 amino acids. V lost 5 bases to trimming and J lost 10 bases; unmatched junction nucleotides: 6. Germline V gene sequence: CDR1 SGHAT, CDR2 FQDESV (reference sequence). The CDR3 protein is CASSPGLAGGEQFF. The CDR3 DNA sequence: TGTGCCAGCAGCCCTGGGCTAGCGGGGGGGGAGCAGTTCTTC.

V is TRBV19 and J is TRBJ2-3, with D possibly TRBD1 on 5 matching bases. Per germline, CDR1 LNHDA and CDR2 SQIVND (reference sequence). Trimming cost V 7 bases and J 3 bases, with 14 bases left between them. There are 14 residues in the CDR3. The CDR3 sequence: CASKKRQGTDTQYF. The CDR3 DNA is TGTGCCAGTAAGAAACGGCAGGGAACAGATACGCAGTATTTT.

The rearrangement joins TRBV6-1 to TRBJ1-1; no clear D gene. Germline V lookup: CDR1 MNHNS, CDR2 SASEGT. The CDR3 is 13 residues long. V shed 0 bases and J shed 3 bases, with 5 bases lying between them. This CDR3 reads CASSEAADTEAFF. As DNA, the CDR3 is TGTGCCAGCAGTGAAGCGGCGGACACTGAAGCTTTCTTT.

V and J are TRBV4-3 and TRBJ1-2, with D tentatively TRBD1 (5 bases). Germline values: CDR1 LGHNA, CDR2 YSLEER. The CDR3 has 13 residues. V lost 1 base and J lost 8, with 11 bases in between. The CDR3 coding sequence is TGCGCCAGCAGCCAAGGGGGCCTGTCCGGCTACACCTTC. It yields the protein CASSQGGLSGYTF.